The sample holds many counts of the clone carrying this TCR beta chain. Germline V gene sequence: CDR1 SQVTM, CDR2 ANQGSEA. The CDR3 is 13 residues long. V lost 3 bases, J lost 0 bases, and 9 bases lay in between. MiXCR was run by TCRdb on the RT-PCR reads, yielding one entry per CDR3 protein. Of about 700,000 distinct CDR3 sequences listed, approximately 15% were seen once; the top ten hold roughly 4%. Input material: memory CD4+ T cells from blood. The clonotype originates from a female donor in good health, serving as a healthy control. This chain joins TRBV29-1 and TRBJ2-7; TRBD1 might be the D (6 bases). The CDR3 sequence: CSVEGHNSYEQYF. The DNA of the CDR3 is TGCAGCGTTGAGGGACACAACTCCTACGAGCAGTACTTC.